This is a list of T cell receptor beta chains from one sample in a study of T cell responses to AZD1222 COVID-19 vaccine. The assay was immunoSEQ multiplex PCR, and TCRdb's table has in-frame clones only and misses some. In the table there are 180,000 or so clones, more than 90% of which are singletons. The source was peripheral blood, collected on day 0 of AZD1222 vaccination. These receptors all stem from an adult in good health. Both conserved end residues are part of each CDR3. The D gene is left open where the match is weak. Expanded clones are given a class, and other clones once, few, many or no size at all.

TRBJ1-1	TRBV5-6	NA	NA	TGTGCCAGCAGCTTGGCCGGGGTCCCGGAAGCTTTCTTT	CASSLAGVPEAFF
TRBJ1-2	TRBV2	NA	NA	TGTGCCAGTCCTCAAGGGATGGGCTACACCTTC	CASPQGMGYTF
TRBJ1-2	TRBV5-5	NA	NA	TGTGCCAGCAGCGCATGGACGGTCCGAGGGGGCTACACCTTC	CASSAWTVRGGYTF
TRBJ1-2	TRBV13	NA	NA	TGTGCCAGCAGCCTCCGGGGGTATGGCTACACCTTC	CASSLRGYGYTF
TRBJ2-7	TRBV6-6	NA	TRBD2	TGTGCCAGCAGTCCCCTGGGTTTGACTAGCGGGTCCTCCTACGAGCAGTACTTC	CASSPLGLTSGSSYEQYF
TRBJ2-3	TRBV6-1	NA	NA	TGTGCCAGCAGTGAGCCCGCGGGGCTTAGCACAGATACGCAGTATTTT	CASSEPAGLSTDTQYF
TRBJ2-7	TRBV7-9	NA	NA	TGTGCCAGCAGCCCGGACGGCTACTACGAGCAGTACTTC	CASSPDGYYEQYF
TRBJ2-7	TRBV19	NA	NA	TGTGCCAGTAGTACCCATGGGGGGTCTCTCTCCTACGAGCAGTACTTC	CASSTHGGSLSYEQYF
TRBJ2-7	TRBV7-9	NA	NA	TGTGCCAGCAGCTTACAGACACGACCCTACGAGCAGTACTTC	CASSLQTRPYEQYF
TRBJ2-2	TRBV10-2	NA	NA	TGCGCCAGCAGTGAGACCGGGGAGCTGTTTTTT	CASSETGELFF
TRBJ2-2	TRBV9	NA	NA	TGTGCCAGCAGCGTAGGTTCTGGCGGCGCGAACACCGGGGAGCTGTTTTTT	CASSVGSGGANTGELFF
TRBJ2-1	TRBV14	few	TRBD2	TGTGCCAGCAGCCTCTTGGGGGGAGGGCCAAGGAATGAGCAGTTCTTC	CASSLLGGGPRNEQFF
TRBJ1-5	TRBV12-3/TRBV12-4	NA	NA	TGTGCCAGCAGTCCCCGACCCCAGCATTTT	CASSPRPQHF
TRBJ1-3	TRBV6-5	once	NA	TGTGCCAGCAGTAGGGGTTTGTACTCTGGAAACACCATATATTTT	CASSRGLYSGNTIYF
TRBJ2-3	TRBV19	NA	TRBD1	TGTGCCAGTAGAAAACAGGGGGGCACAGATACGCAGTATTTT	CASRKQGGTDTQYF
TRBJ1-2	TRBV2	NA	TRBD1	TGTGCCAGCAGCCCGAGGTCAGGGGGCGGTTATGGCTACACCTTC	CASSPRSGGGYGYTF
TRBJ1-1	TRBV4-1	few	NA	TGCGCCAGCAGCCAAGCCCCTCCCGGGGCCACTGAAGCTTTCTTT	CASSQAPPGATEAFF
TRBJ2-1	TRBV6-2/TRBV6-3	NA	NA	TGTGCCAGCAGTTACTCGAGACCCTTCTACAATGAGCAGTTCTTC	CASSYSRPFYNEQFF
TRBJ2-5	TRBV3-1/TRBV3-2	few	NA	TGTGCCAGCAGCCAAGATCAGAACAATCGGGAGACCCAGTACTTC	CASSQDQNNRETQYF
TRBJ1-5	TRBV28	NA	TRBD1	TGTGCCAGCAGCACCGGGACAGGTAATCAGCCCCAGCATTTT	CASSTGTGNQPQHF
TRBJ2-7	TRBV15	NA	NA	TGTGCCACCAGCAGGGGAACCGGGGAGCAGTACTTC	CATSRGTGEQYF
TRBJ1-1	TRBV25-1	NA	TRBD1	TGTGCCAGCAGTGGTCGGGGCGGGACAGGGAACACTGAAGCTTTCTTT	CASSGRGGTGNTEAFF
TRBJ1-1	TRBV6-5	NA	NA	TGTGCCAGCAGAACTAGTGAAGCTTTCTTT	CASRTSEAFF
TRBJ2-5	TRBV7-7	NA	NA	TGTGCCAGCAGCCCCGGGTCTCAAGAGACCCAGTACTTC	CASSPGSQETQYF
TRBJ2-7	TRBV5-5	once	TRBD1	TGTGCCAGCAGGGTGACAGGGGGCACCTCCTACGAGCAGTACTTC	CASRVTGGTSYEQYF
TRBJ2-7	TRBV11-2	NA	NA	TGTGCCAGCAGCGCGCTCGGTGGGGTCGTCTCCTACGAGCAGTACTTC	CASSALGGVVSYEQYF